The T cell receptor (beta chain) described here comes from a study of T cell responses to AZD1222 COVID-19 vaccine. Only in-frame clones appear in the TCRdb table, and some are missing; sequencing was by immunoSEQ multiplex PCR. The table has fewer than 200,000 clones, about 92% seen once. A remark on this clone: Its target is unknown.

The study's findings and limits: An increase in Spike-specific TCR breadth and depth was observed after two AZD1222 doses.

The CDR3 is 13 residues long. Germline CDR1 is SNHLY and CDR2 is FYNNEI. After removal of 1 base from V and 7 bases from J, the junction contained 2 bases not matched to a gene. The V and J genes are TRBV2 and TRBJ2-5, with 8 bases that match TRBD1. The sample was peripheral blood, taken on day 0 of AZD1222 vaccination. This TCR derives from an adult in good health. Here the CDR3 DNA reads TGTGCCAGCAGTGAAGGAGACAGGGGGACCCAGTACTTC. Encoded protein: CASSEGDRGTQYF.